Listed below are T cell receptor beta chains from one sample, sequenced in a study of shared clonotypes between healthy human individuals. The data were produced by immunoSEQ multiplex PCR, yet TCRdb's version contains in-frame clones alone and is incomplete. The repertoire holds about 1 million clones, with around 76% as singletons. The sample comprised memory CD4+ T cells sorted from blood. Source of these receptors: a man between 18 and 35 years old in good health. Both conserved end residues are part of each CDR3. A D gene is named only where the DNA matches it firmly. Clone size is not always given. Where it is, it says once, few, many or a class for expanded clones.

D: -; V: TRBV5-4; J: TRBJ2-5; size: few; CDR3: CASSFLYIQETQYF; DNA: TGTGCCAGCAGCTTTCTTTATATCCAAGAGACCCAGTACTTC
D: -; V: TRBV7-2; J: TRBJ2-2; size: -; CDR3: CASSLSTGAGGELFF; DNA: TGTGCCAGCAGCCTATCTACCGGGGCAGGCGGGGAGCTGTTTTTT
D: -; V: TRBV10-3; J: TRBJ2-3; size: few; CDR3: CAISPGAKTDTQYF; DNA: TGTGCCATCAGTCCGGGGGCGAAAACAGATACGCAGTATTTT
D: TRBD2; V: TRBV13; J: TRBJ2-7; size: -; CDR3: CASSSSAGTSTYEQYF; DNA: TGTGCCAGCAGCTCCTCTGCCGGGACTAGCACCTACGAGCAGTACTTC
D: TRBD2; V: TRBV19; J: TRBJ2-3; size: -; CDR3: CATSRREGDTQYF; DNA: TGTGCCACCTCTCGCAGGGAGGGTGATACGCAGTATTTT
D: -; V: TRBV7-9; J: TRBJ1-2; size: -; CDR3: CASSLGALNYGYTF; DNA: TGTGCCAGCAGCTTAGGGGCACTTAACTATGGCTACACCTTC
D: -; V: TRBV6-4; J: TRBJ2-2; size: -; CDR3: CASSGGNTGELFF; DNA: TGTGCCAGCAGTGGCGGGAACACCGGGGAGCTGTTTTTT
D: TRBD1; V: TRBV6-1; J: TRBJ1-6; size: -; CDR3: CASSELWGQPNSPLHF; DNA: TGTGCCAGCAGTGAATTATGGGGACAGCCTAATTCACCCCTCCACTTT
D: -; V: TRBV5-6; J: TRBJ1-6; size: -; CDR3: CASSLRARGGPLHF; DNA: TGTGCCAGCAGCCTACGGGCCCGCGGGGGTCCCCTCCACTTT
D: -; V: TRBV16; J: TRBJ2-3; size: -; CDR3: CASSQTGTSTDTQYF; DNA: TGTGCCAGCAGCCAAACCGGGACAAGCACAGATACGCAGTATTTT
D: TRBD2; V: TRBV7-2; J: TRBJ2-1; size: -; CDR3: CASSWGGLAGYNEQFF; DNA: TGTGCCAGCAGCTGGGGTGGACTAGCGGGATACAATGAGCAGTTCTTC
D: TRBD1; V: TRBV28; J: TRBJ1-2; size: -; CDR3: CASKGTDNYGYTF; DNA: TGTGCCAGCAAGGGGACAGATAACTATGGCTACACCTTC
D: -; V: TRBV5-4; J: TRBJ2-7; size: -; CDR3: CASSLGLGSYEQYF; DNA: TGTGCCAGCAGTTTGGGACTTGGATCCTACGAGCAGTACTTC
D: -; V: TRBV6-5; J: TRBJ2-2; size: many; CDR3: CASSYSQGITGELFF; DNA: TGTGCCAGCAGTTACTCGCAGGGGATCACCGGGGAGCTGTTTTTT
D: -; V: TRBV7-2; J: TRBJ2-3; size: few; CDR3: CASSRRAGLLTDTQYF; DNA: TGTGCCAGCAGCCGTAGGGCGGGCCTCCTCACAGATACGCAGTATTTT
D: TRBD2; V: TRBV5-4; J: TRBJ2-7; size: -; CDR3: CASRFSGSHEQYF; DNA: TGTGCCAGCAGATTTAGCGGGAGCCACGAGCAGTACTTC
D: -; V: TRBV10-1; J: TRBJ1-1; size: -; CDR3: CASSEFADLAGAFF; DNA: TGCGCCAGCAGTGAATTCGCGGACCTGGCTGGAGCTTTCTTT
D: -; V: TRBV9; J: TRBJ2-2; size: -; CDR3: CASSPPWVGGELFF; DNA: TGTGCCAGCAGCCCTCCCTGGGTGGGCGGGGAGCTGTTTTTT
D: TRBD1; V: TRBV10-3; J: TRBJ2-2; size: -; CDR3: CAISEPGGQGKTGELFF; DNA: TGTGCCATCAGTGAGCCCGGGGGACAGGGTAAAACCGGGGAGCTGTTTTTT
D: -; V: TRBV5-1; J: TRBJ2-2; size: -; CDR3: CASSLRDLGTGELFF; DNA: TGCGCCAGCAGCCTCCGGGACCTAGGAACCGGGGAGCTGTTTTTT
D: -; V: TRBV15; J: TRBJ1-6; size: -; CDR3: CATSLQGNSPLHF; DNA: TGTGCCACCAGCCTCCAGGGTAATTCACCCCTCCACTTT
D: -; V: TRBV5-1; J: TRBJ2-7; size: -; CDR3: CASSLGGPYEQYF; DNA: TGCGCCAGCAGCTTGGGCGGTCCCTACGAGCAGTACTTC
D: TRBD2; V: TRBV5-1; J: TRBJ2-7; size: -; CDR3: CASICGREAPYEQYF; DNA: TGCGCCAGCATATGTGGGCGGGAGGCTCCCTACGAGCAGTACTTC
D: TRBD1; V: TRBV5-4; J: TRBJ1-6; size: -; CDR3: CASSLEGQTNSPLHF; DNA: TGTGCCAGCAGCTTGGAGGGACAGACAAATTCACCCCTCCACTTT
D: TRBD1; V: TRBV19; J: TRBJ2-4; size: -; CDR3: CASSISGQGGRNIQYF; DNA: TGTGCCAGTAGTATTTCGGGACAGGGAGGTCGGAACATTCAGTACTTC
D: TRBD1; V: TRBV10-3; J: TRBJ2-2; size: -; CDR3: CATGGQGGTGELFF; DNA: TGTGCCACAGGGGGACAGGGCGGCACCGGGGAGCTGTTTTTT
D: -; V: TRBV7-2; J: TRBJ2-7; size: -; CDR3: CASRSRQGGGGNEQYF; DNA: TGTGCCAGCAGATCCCGTCAGGGGGGAGGAGGTAACGAGCAGTACTTC
D: -; V: TRBV5-1; J: TRBJ2-7; size: -; CDR3: CASPEDQDAPPLSYEQYF; DNA: TGCGCCAGCCCCGAGGACCAGGACGCTCCGCCGCTATCCTACGAGCAGTACTTC
D: -; V: TRBV11-3; J: TRBJ2-3; size: -; CDR3: CASSFGPSTDTQYF; DNA: TGTGCCAGCAGCTTCGGACCCAGCACAGATACGCAGTATTTT
D: TRBD1; V: TRBV30; J: TRBJ1-2; size: -; CDR3: CAWSVQGPNYGYTF; DNA: TGTGCCTGGAGTGTACAGGGGCCGAACTATGGCTACACCTTC
D: TRBD1; V: TRBV28; J: TRBJ1-2; size: -; CDR3: CASSFLGWDRNGYTF; DNA: TGTGCCAGCAGTTTCCTGGGCTGGGACAGGAATGGCTACACCTTC
D: TRBD1; V: TRBV6-5; J: TRBJ1-1; size: -; CDR3: CASSDRENTEAFF; DNA: TGTGCCAGCAGCGACAGGGAGAACACTGAAGCTTTCTTT
D: -; V: TRBV7-9; J: TRBJ2-7; size: -; CDR3: CASSLAPKGYEQYF; DNA: TGTGCCAGCAGCTTAGCGCCTAAGGGCTACGAGCAGTACTTC
D: TRBD2; V: TRBV5-4; J: TRBJ2-5; size: -; CDR3: CASSPVVAGGRETQYF; DNA: TGTGCCAGCAGCCCCGTAGTAGCGGGAGGGCGGGAGACCCAGTACTTC
D: TRBD1; V: TRBV29-1; J: TRBJ2-7; size: -; CDR3: CSVEAGTGGDEQYF; DNA: TGCAGCGTTGAAGCCGGGACAGGGGGAGACGAGCAGTACTTC
D: -; V: TRBV6-1; J: TRBJ2-3; size: -; CDR3: CASSEVTSIDTQYF; DNA: TGTGCCAGCAGTGAAGTAACCAGCATTGATACGCAGTATTTT
D: TRBD2; V: TRBV15; J: TRBJ2-1; size: -; CDR3: CATHKGRGDPYNEQFF; DNA: TGTGCCACCCATAAGGGGCGGGGGGACCCCTACAATGAGCAGTTCTTC
D: -; V: TRBV5-6; J: TRBJ1-4; size: -; CDR3: CASSLDKVGEKLFF; DNA: TGTGCCAGCAGCCTAGACAAGGTTGGGGAAAAACTGTTTTTT
D: -; V: TRBV9; J: TRBJ1-6; size: -; CDR3: CASSVSPNNSPLHF; DNA: TGTGCCAGCAGCGTGTCTCCGAATAATTCACCCCTCCACTTT
D: -; V: TRBV18; J: TRBJ2-5; size: -; CDR3: CASSLQGLKTQYF; DNA: TGTGCCAGCTCACTACAGGGTTTGAAGACCCAGTACTTC